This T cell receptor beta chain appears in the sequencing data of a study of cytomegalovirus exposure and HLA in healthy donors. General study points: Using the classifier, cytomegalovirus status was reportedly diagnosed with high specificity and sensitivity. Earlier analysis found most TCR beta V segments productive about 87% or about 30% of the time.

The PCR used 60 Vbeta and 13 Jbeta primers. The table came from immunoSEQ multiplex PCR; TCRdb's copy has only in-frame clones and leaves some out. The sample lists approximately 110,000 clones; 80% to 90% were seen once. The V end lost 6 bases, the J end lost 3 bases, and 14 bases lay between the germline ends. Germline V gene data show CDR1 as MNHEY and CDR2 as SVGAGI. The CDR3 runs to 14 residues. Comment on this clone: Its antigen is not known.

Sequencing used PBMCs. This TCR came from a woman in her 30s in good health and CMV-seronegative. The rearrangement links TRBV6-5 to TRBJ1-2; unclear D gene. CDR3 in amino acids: CASSYDGRYYGYTF. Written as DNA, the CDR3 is TGTGCCAGCAGCTATGACGGGAGGTACTATGGCTACACCTTC.